Listed below are T cell receptor beta chains from one sample, sequenced in a study of blood T cell repertoires in COVID-19. Sequencing used immunoSEQ multiplex PCR; TCRdb keeps in-frame clones, though not all of them. Here the sample spans 300,000 or so clones, roughly 86% being singletons. The sample comprised peripheral blood. Source of these receptors: a woman aged 45 to 65 who had recovered from COVID-19. The CDR3 runs from the conserved cysteine through the conserved F or W. The order of the fields is V gene, J gene, clone size, D gene, CDR3 DNA, CDR3 protein. A D gene is named only where the DNA matches it firmly. Clone size, where shown, is once, few, many, or a class for clones that have expanded.

v_gene: TRBV6-1
j_gene: TRBJ1-3
abundance: .
d_gene: TRBD1
CDR3nt: TGTGCCAGCAGTGAAGCGCCCGGTGGACAGGGGGGAAACACCATATATTTT
CDR3aa: CASSEAPGGQGGNTIYF

v_gene: TRBV6-1
j_gene: TRBJ1-2
abundance: .
d_gene: TRBD1
CDR3nt: TGTGCCAGCAGTGAAGCGAGACAGGGCCTCTTC
CDR3aa: CASSEARQGLF

v_gene: TRBV28
j_gene: TRBJ1-2
abundance: .
d_gene: .
CDR3nt: TGTGCCAGCAGTTTAGCCTCTGCAGGGGCCTCCGGCGGCTACACCTTC
CDR3aa: CASSLASAGASGGYTF

v_gene: TRBV15
j_gene: TRBJ2-3
abundance: .
d_gene: TRBD2
CDR3nt: TGTGCCACCAGCCGGGTAGCGGGCGGAACAGATACGCAGTATTTT
CDR3aa: CATSRVAGGTDTQYF

v_gene: TRBV3-1/TRBV3-2
j_gene: TRBJ2-3
abundance: .
d_gene: .
CDR3nt: TGTGCCAGCAGCCAAGTAGCTTGGACAGATACGCAGTATTTT
CDR3aa: CASSQVAWTDTQYF

v_gene: TRBV23-1
j_gene: TRBJ2-3
abundance: .
d_gene: TRBD1
CDR3nt: TGCGCCAGCAGTCAATCCAGGGCAGGGGGCACGGATACGCAGTATTTT
CDR3aa: CASSQSRAGGTDTQYF

v_gene: TRBV28
j_gene: TRBJ1-5
abundance: .
d_gene: .
CDR3nt: TGTGCCAGCATCCTAAGCGGGGGCCATCAGCCCCAGCATTTT
CDR3aa: CASILSGGHQPQHF

v_gene: TRBV7-9
j_gene: TRBJ2-7
abundance: once
d_gene: .
CDR3nt: TGTGCCAGCAGCTTTTCGGGGTACGAGCAGTACTTC
CDR3aa: CASSFSGYEQYF

v_gene: TRBV11-2
j_gene: TRBJ2-4
abundance: .
d_gene: TRBD2
CDR3nt: TGTGCCAGCAGCTCCAATAGCGGGGGTCAGTGGAACATTCAGTACTTC
CDR3aa: CASSSNSGGQWNIQYF

v_gene: TRBV30
j_gene: TRBJ2-1
abundance: once
d_gene: TRBD2
CDR3nt: TGTGCCTGGAGCCGACTAGCGACCTACAATGAGCAGTTCTTC
CDR3aa: CAWSRLATYNEQFF

v_gene: TRBV28
j_gene: TRBJ2-3
abundance: .
d_gene: TRBD2
CDR3nt: TGTGCCAGCAGTTCTGCGGGAGGGCCAACAGATACGCAGTATTTT
CDR3aa: CASSSAGGPTDTQYF

v_gene: TRBV7-2
j_gene: TRBJ1-2
abundance: .
d_gene: .
CDR3nt: TGTGCCAGCAGCTGGACAGCTTATGGCTACACCTTC
CDR3aa: CASSWTAYGYTF

v_gene: TRBV5-1
j_gene: TRBJ2-7
abundance: .
d_gene: .
CDR3nt: TGCGCCAGCAGCTTTAAGGGTTTGGGAGAGGGCGAGCAGTACTTC
CDR3aa: CASSFKGLGEGEQYF

v_gene: TRBV7-3
j_gene: TRBJ2-1
abundance: .
d_gene: TRBD1
CDR3nt: TGTGCCAGCAGCTCTGGGACAGGGGAGGATGAGCAGTTCTTC
CDR3aa: CASSSGTGEDEQFF

v_gene: TRBV6-5
j_gene: TRBJ1-2
abundance: .
d_gene: .
CDR3nt: TGTGCCAGCATAACCGAGAGTGGCTACACCTTC
CDR3aa: CASITESGYTF

v_gene: TRBV5-5
j_gene: TRBJ2-5
abundance: once
d_gene: TRBD2
CDR3nt: TGTGCCAGCAGCTCTCTAGCGGGGGGGCCCGTGGAGACCCAGTACTTC
CDR3aa: CASSSLAGGPVETQYF

v_gene: TRBV5-1
j_gene: TRBJ2-7
abundance: .
d_gene: .
CDR3nt: TGCGCCAGTGGAGAGGCCCTCAGCTCCTACGAGCAGTACTTC
CDR3aa: CASGEALSSYEQYF

v_gene: TRBV19
j_gene: TRBJ2-5
abundance: .
d_gene: .
CDR3nt: TGTGCCAGTAGTCAGACGTCAGCGGGAGAGACCCAGTACTTC
CDR3aa: CASSQTSAGETQYF

v_gene: TRBV28
j_gene: TRBJ2-2
abundance: .
d_gene: .
CDR3nt: TGTGCCAGCAGTGGTCTAAGACCGGGACAAACGAACACCGGGGAGCTGTTTTTT
CDR3aa: CASSGLRPGQTNTGELFF

v_gene: TRBV4-1
j_gene: TRBJ2-1
abundance: .
d_gene: TRBD1
CDR3nt: TGCGCCAGCAGCCAAGGTCCCGACAGGGAAGCCTACAATGAGCAGTTCTTC
CDR3aa: CASSQGPDREAYNEQFF

v_gene: TRBV28
j_gene: TRBJ1-1
abundance: .
d_gene: .
CDR3nt: TGTGCCAGCAGATTGAGGGGGATGAACACTGAAGCTTTCTTT
CDR3aa: CASRLRGMNTEAFF

v_gene: TRBV27
j_gene: TRBJ2-1
abundance: .
d_gene: .
CDR3nt: TGTGCCAGCAGTCGAGACAGGTACAATGAGCAGTTCTTC
CDR3aa: CASSRDRYNEQFF

v_gene: TRBV6-2/TRBV6-3
j_gene: TRBJ1-6
abundance: .
d_gene: .
CDR3nt: TGTGCCAGCAGTTACGACACAATGGGCAATTCACCCCTCCACTTT
CDR3aa: CASSYDTMGNSPLHF

v_gene: TRBV6-5
j_gene: TRBJ2-7
abundance: once
d_gene: .
CDR3nt: TGTGCCAGCAGTTACTCCAGGTCCTACGAGCAGTACTTC
CDR3aa: CASSYSRSYEQYF

v_gene: TRBV7-2
j_gene: TRBJ2-7
abundance: .
d_gene: TRBD2
CDR3nt: TGTGCCAGCAGCTTAGCGACGGGGGGGTACGAGCAGTACTTC
CDR3aa: CASSLATGGYEQYF

v_gene: TRBV19
j_gene: TRBJ1-4
abundance: .
d_gene: .
CDR3nt: TGTGCCAGTAGTCGCGGATCCTATGAAAAACTGTTTTTT
CDR3aa: CASSRGSYEKLFF

v_gene: TRBV4-3
j_gene: TRBJ1-4
abundance: .
d_gene: .
CDR3nt: TGCGCCAGCAGCCAAGATTCGGGGGGGGGTAATGAAAAACTGTTTTTT
CDR3aa: CASSQDSGGGNEKLFF

v_gene: TRBV13
j_gene: TRBJ1-4
abundance: .
d_gene: .
CDR3nt: TGTGCCAGCAGCCCGAGGGGAGGGGAAAAACTGTTTTTT
CDR3aa: CASSPRGGEKLFF

v_gene: TRBV3-1/TRBV3-2
j_gene: TRBJ1-1
abundance: .
d_gene: .
CDR3nt: TGTGCCAGCAGCCAAGGGAGAGGAACTGAAGCTTTCTTT
CDR3aa: CASSQGRGTEAFF

v_gene: TRBV5-6
j_gene: TRBJ1-2
abundance: .
d_gene: .
CDR3nt: TGTGCCAGCAGCGATATAAATAGCTATGGCTACACCTTC
CDR3aa: CASSDINSYGYTF

v_gene: TRBV10-3
j_gene: TRBJ1-1
abundance: once
d_gene: TRBD1
CDR3nt: TGTGCCATAAGGACAGGGGCCGGGGAAGCTTTCTTT
CDR3aa: CAIRTGAGEAFF

v_gene: TRBV4-3
j_gene: TRBJ2-7
abundance: .
d_gene: TRBD2
CDR3nt: TGCGCCAGCAGCCAGTCGACTAGCGGGTGGTACGAGCAGTACTTC
CDR3aa: CASSQSTSGWYEQYF

v_gene: TRBV3-1/TRBV3-2
j_gene: TRBJ1-1
abundance: once
d_gene: .
CDR3nt: TGTGCCAGCAGCCAATTAGAGTTGAACACTGAAGCTTTCTTT
CDR3aa: CASSQLELNTEAFF

v_gene: TRBV30
j_gene: TRBJ1-6
abundance: .
d_gene: .
CDR3nt: TGTGCCTGGAGGTCCCTCAGCTCCTATAATTCACCCCTCCACTTT
CDR3aa: CAWRSLSSYNSPLHF

v_gene: TRBV12-5
j_gene: TRBJ2-7
abundance: .
d_gene: .
CDR3nt: TGTGCTAGTGGGACGGGCCTGGGTCAGGGGGGCTACGAGCAGTACTTC
CDR3aa: CASGTGLGQGGYEQYF

v_gene: TRBV6-5
j_gene: TRBJ1-2
abundance: many
d_gene: TRBD1
CDR3nt: TGTGCCAGCAGTCCACAGGGGTATGGCTACACCTTC
CDR3aa: CASSPQGYGYTF

v_gene: TRBV19
j_gene: TRBJ1-4
abundance: .
d_gene: TRBD1
CDR3nt: TGTGCCAGTAGTGACTCCGGACAGGGGCCTAATGAAAAACTGTTTTTT
CDR3aa: CASSDSGQGPNEKLFF

v_gene: TRBV5-1
j_gene: TRBJ2-2
abundance: .
d_gene: .
CDR3nt: TGCGCCAGCAGCTCGCTGAGACTAGTCCCCGGGGAGCTGTTTTTT
CDR3aa: CASSSLRLVPGELFF

v_gene: TRBV19
j_gene: TRBJ1-5
abundance: .
d_gene: .
CDR3nt: TGTGCCAGTAGGTTTGGGGCGGGCAATCAGCCCCAGCATTTT
CDR3aa: CASRFGAGNQPQHF

v_gene: TRBV4-3
j_gene: TRBJ1-1
abundance: .
d_gene: .
CDR3nt: TGCGCCAGCAGCCAAGATCGGTACGCTGAAGCTTTCTTT
CDR3aa: CASSQDRYAEAFF